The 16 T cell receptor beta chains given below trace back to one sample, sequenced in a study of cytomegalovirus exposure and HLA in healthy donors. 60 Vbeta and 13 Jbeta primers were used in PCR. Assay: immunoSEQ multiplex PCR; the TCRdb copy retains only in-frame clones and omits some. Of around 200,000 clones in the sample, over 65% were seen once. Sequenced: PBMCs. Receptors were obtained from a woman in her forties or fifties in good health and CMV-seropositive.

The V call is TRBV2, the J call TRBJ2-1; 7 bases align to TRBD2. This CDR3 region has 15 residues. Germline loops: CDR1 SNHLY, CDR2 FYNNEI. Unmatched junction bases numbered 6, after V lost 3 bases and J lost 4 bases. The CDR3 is CASSDRSSGYNEQFF. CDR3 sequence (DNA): TGTGCCAGCAGTGATAGGTCTAGCGGATACAATGAGCAGTTCTTC.

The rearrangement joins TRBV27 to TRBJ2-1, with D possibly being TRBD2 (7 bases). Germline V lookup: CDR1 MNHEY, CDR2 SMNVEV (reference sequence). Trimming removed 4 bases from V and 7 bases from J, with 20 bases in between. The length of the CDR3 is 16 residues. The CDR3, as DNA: TGTGCCAGCAGTTCCCCTAGGAGGGGGGGAGATAATGAGCAGTTCTTC. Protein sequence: CASSSPRRGGDNEQFF.

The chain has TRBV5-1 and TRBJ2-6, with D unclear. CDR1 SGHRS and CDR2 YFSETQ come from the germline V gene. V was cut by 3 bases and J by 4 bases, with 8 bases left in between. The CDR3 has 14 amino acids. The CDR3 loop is CASSWYLGANVLTF. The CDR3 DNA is TGCGCCAGCAGCTGGTATCTAGGGGCCAACGTCCTGACTTTC.

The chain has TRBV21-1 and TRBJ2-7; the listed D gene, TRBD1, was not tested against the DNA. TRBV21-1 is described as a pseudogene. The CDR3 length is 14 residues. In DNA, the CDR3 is TGTGCCAGCAGAAGGGGCAAGAGCTCCTACGAGCAGTACTTC. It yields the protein CASRRGKSSYEQYF.

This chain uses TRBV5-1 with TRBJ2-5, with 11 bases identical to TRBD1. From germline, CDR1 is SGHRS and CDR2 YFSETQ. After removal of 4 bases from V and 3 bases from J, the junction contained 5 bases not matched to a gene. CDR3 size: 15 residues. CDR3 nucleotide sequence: TGCGCCAGCAGCCGGACAGGGGGCTCTGAAGAGACCCAGTACTTC. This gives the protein CASSRTGGSEETQYF.

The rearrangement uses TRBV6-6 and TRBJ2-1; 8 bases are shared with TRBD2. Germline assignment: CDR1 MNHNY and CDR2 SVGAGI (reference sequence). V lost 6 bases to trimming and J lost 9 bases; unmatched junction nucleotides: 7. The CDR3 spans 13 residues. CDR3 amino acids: CASSPGLGREQFF. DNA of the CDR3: TGTGCCAGCAGCCCGGGACTAGGGCGTGAGCAGTTCTTC.

The CDR3: CASSPRQATNEKLFF. The CDR3 DNA reads TGTGCCAGCAGTCCACGACAGGCAACTAATGAAAAACTGTTTTTT. The V and J genes are TRBV6-1 and TRBJ1-4; perhaps TRBD1 as D (6 bases). CDR3 length equals 15 residues. Germline V gene data show CDR1 as MNHNS and CDR2 as SASEGT. V lost 5 bases to trimming and J lost 0 bases, with 10 bases between them.

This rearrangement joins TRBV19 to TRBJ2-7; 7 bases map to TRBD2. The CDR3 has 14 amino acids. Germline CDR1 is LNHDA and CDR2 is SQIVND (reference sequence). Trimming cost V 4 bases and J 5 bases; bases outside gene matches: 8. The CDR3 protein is CASSRAGTTDEQYF. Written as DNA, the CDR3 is TGTGCCAGTAGTAGGGCCGGGACTACTGACGAGCAGTACTTC.

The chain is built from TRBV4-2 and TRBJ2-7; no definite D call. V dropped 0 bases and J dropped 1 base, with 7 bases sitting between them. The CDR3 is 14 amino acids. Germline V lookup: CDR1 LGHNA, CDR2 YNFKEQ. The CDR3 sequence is CASSQDRVSYEQYF. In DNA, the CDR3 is TGTGCCAGCAGCCAAGACCGAGTATCCTACGAGCAGTACTTC.

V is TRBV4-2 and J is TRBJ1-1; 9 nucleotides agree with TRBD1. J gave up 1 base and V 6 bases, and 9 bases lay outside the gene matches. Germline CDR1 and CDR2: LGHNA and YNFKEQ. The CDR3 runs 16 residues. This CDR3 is CASSYEGTGTNTEAFF. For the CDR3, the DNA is TGTGCCAGCAGTTACGAGGGGACAGGGACGAACACTGAAGCTTTCTTT.

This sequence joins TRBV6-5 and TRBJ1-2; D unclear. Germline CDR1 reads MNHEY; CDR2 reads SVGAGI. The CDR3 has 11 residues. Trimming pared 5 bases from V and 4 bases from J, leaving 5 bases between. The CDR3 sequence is CASSAVYGYTF. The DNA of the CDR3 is TGTGCCAGCAGTGCAGTCTATGGCTACACCTTC.

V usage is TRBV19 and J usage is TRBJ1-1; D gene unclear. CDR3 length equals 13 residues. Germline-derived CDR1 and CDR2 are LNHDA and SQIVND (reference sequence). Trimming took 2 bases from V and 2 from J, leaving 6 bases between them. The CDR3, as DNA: TGTGCCAGTAGTATACGAGCCAACACTGAAGCTTTCTTT. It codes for CASSIRANTEAFF.

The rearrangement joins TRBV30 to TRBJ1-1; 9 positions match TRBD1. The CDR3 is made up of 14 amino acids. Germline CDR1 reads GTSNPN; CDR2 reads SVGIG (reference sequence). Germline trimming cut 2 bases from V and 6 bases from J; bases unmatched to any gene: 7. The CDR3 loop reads CAWSKGQGRAEAFF. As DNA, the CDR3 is TGTGCCTGGAGTAAGGGACAGGGTAGGGCTGAAGCTTTCTTT.

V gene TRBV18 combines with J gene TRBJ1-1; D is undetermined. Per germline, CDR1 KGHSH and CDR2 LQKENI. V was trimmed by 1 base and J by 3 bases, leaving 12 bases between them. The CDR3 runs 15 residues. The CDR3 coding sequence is TGTGCCAGCTCACCACTTCTGGCAGATTACACTGAAGCTTTCTTT. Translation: CASSPLLADYTEAFF.

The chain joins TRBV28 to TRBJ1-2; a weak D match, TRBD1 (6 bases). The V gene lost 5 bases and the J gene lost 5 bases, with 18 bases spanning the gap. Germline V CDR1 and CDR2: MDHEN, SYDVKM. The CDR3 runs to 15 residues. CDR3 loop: CASSPPTGTGYGYTF. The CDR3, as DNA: TGTGCCAGCAGTCCTCCAACAGGGACCGGATATGGCTACACCTTC.

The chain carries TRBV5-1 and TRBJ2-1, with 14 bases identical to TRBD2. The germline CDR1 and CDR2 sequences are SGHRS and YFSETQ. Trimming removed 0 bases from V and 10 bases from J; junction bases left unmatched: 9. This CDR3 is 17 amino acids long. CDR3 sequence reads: CASSLASTSGGAVEQFF. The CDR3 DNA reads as TGCGCCAGCAGCTTGGCCTCGACTAGCGGGGGGGCTGTGGAGCAGTTCTTC.